The clone carrying this T cell receptor (beta chain) has more than one count but fewer than ten. What it binds is not known. The data belong to a study of regulatory T cells in long-lasting Graves disease. Overall study results and limits: Possibly, accuracy suffered from the small sample size.

In building TCR beta libraries, iRepertoire HTBI primers were used together with Arm-PCR of CDR3 regions. TCRdb passed the multiplex PCR reads through MiXCR, listing each CDR3 protein once. The top ten hold 22% of the sample, which has about 400,000 distinct CDR3 sequences, 15% to 17% seen once. Time point of the sample: newly diagnosed GD, antithyroid drugs for less than 3 months. Extracted PBMC RNA gave rise to the TCR library. CDR1 is SGHAT, CDR2 FQNNGV, per germline. V shed 0 bases and J 6 bases; nucleotides not matched to a gene: 5. This CDR3 is 15 amino acids long. The chain employs TRBV11-2 and TRBJ2-7, with 10 bases lining up with TRBD2. The sample here was peripheral blood mononuclear cells (PBMCs), taken at new diagnosis, from a patient treated with antithyroid drugs. The receptor's source is a female donor with Graves disease. As DNA, the CDR3 is TGTGCCAGCAGCTTAGAGGCTAGCGGGAGCTCCGAGCAGTACTTC. This sequence encodes CASSLEASGSSEQYF.